The next 19 T cell receptor beta chains were all read from a single sample in a study of shared clonotypes between healthy human individuals. Profiled with immunoSEQ multiplex PCR; TCRdb holds only in-frame clones, not every one. The sample comprises more than 1,200,000 clones, approximately 98.5% of which are singletons, and approximately 0.38% rests with the top ten. Sequences were obtained from naive CD4+ T cells sorted from blood. Sample subset: CD45RA+ positively selected. These receptors all stem from a man aged 25-45 years in good health.

This chain joins TRBV6-6 and TRBJ1-5, with a weak D call TRBD1 (5 bases). Germline V gene data show CDR1 as MNHNY and CDR2 as SVGAGI (reference sequence). V shed 6 bases and J shed 7 bases, with 22 bases lying between them. The CDR3 loop spans 16 amino acids. The CDR3 DNA is TGTGCCAGCAGCCCACCGACCGGGGGGATAAGACAGCCCCAGCATTTT. This gives the protein CASSPPTGGIRQPQHF.

This sequence joins TRBV18 and TRBJ2-7; the D gene could be TRBD1 or TRBD2 (7 bases each). Trimming cost V 0 bases and J 6 bases, with 18 bases left between them. The CDR3 is 16 amino acids. Germline CDR1 and CDR2: KGHSH and LQKENI. As DNA, the CDR3 is TGTGCCAGCTCACCACCGGGGAGGGGGCGAAACGCCGAGCAGTACTTC. The encoded protein is CASSPPGRGRNAEQYF.

The chain recombines TRBV21-1 with TRBJ2-7; no DNA check was done on the table's D call, TRBD2. TRBV21-1 is tagged as a pseudogene. CDR3 length equals 16 residues. Here the CDR3 reads CASSKSGPARDYEQYF. CDR3 coding DNA: TGTGCCAGCAGCAAATCCGGCCCCGCGAGGGACTACGAGCAGTACTTC.

The V call is TRBV13, the J call TRBJ1-2; a weak D match, TRBD1 (5 bases). V was pared by 5 bases and J by 4 bases, with 29 bases between. Germline V lookup: CDR1 PRHDT, CDR2 FYEKMQ (reference sequence). This CDR3 is 19 amino acids long. The CDR3 DNA is TGTGCCAGCAGCGGTGGGACGGGAGGGACGGGGTTTTTCCCCTATGGCTACACCTTC. This codes for CASSGGTGGTGFFPYGYTF.

This chain joins TRBV28 and TRBJ2-7; 7 bases fit TRBD1. This CDR3 is 14 amino acids long. V dropped 6 bases and J dropped 2; count of bases not matched to a gene: 7. Germline V gene sequence: CDR1 MDHEN, CDR2 SYDVKM. CDR3 sequence (DNA): TGTGCCAGCAGCCCGGGACAGAGCCCCTACGAGCAGTACTTC. It codes for CASSPGQSPYEQYF.

The chain carries TRBV5-1 and TRBJ2-5; 10 bases fit TRBD1. The CDR3 loop spans 14 amino acids. Germline V gives CDR1 SGHRS, CDR2 YFSETQ. Unmatched junction bases numbered 6, after V lost 5 bases and J lost 5 bases. In DNA form, the CDR3 reads TGCGCCAGCAGTTCGACAGGGGGCGAGGAGACCCAGTACTTC. This translates into CASSSTGGEETQYF.

The chain recombines TRBV4-1 with TRBJ2-7, with 12 bases lining up with TRBD2. The CDR3 runs 15 residues. V dropped 1 base and J dropped 6; count of bases not matched to a gene: 4. Germline CDR1 reads MGHRA; CDR2 reads YSYEKL. The CDR3 region is CASSQGLAGVSEQYF. DNA for the CDR3: TGCGCCAGCAGCCAAGGACTAGCGGGAGTGAGCGAGCAGTACTTC.

This clone is a singleton in its sample. V is TRBV7-2 and J is TRBJ2-7; TRBD2 aligns across 11 bases. The CDR3 contains 14 residues. Germline V CDR1 and CDR2: SGHTA, FQGNSA. With V trimmed by 7 bases and J by 3 bases, 5 bases remained unmatched. CDR3 residues: CASTRLAGNYEQYF. The CDR3 nucleotides read TGTGCCAGCACCAGACTAGCGGGAAACTACGAGCAGTACTTC.

The gene calls are TRBV27 and TRBJ2-2; perhaps TRBD2 as D (5 bases). Germline V CDR1 and CDR2: MNHEY, SMNVEV (reference sequence). The CDR3 runs 16 residues. Trimming cost V 6 bases and J 3 bases, with 17 bases left between them. CDR3 sequence (DNA): TGTGCCAGCAGCCCCGGATGGGCGCGGGACACCGGGGAGCTGTTTTTT. It codes for CASSPGWARDTGELFF.

V is TRBV6-1 and J is TRBJ2-1; TRBD1 agrees at 7 bases. CDR3 length: 17 amino acids. J was trimmed by 0 bases and V by 3 bases; bases with no gene match: 8. Per the germline V gene, CDR1 is MNHNS and CDR2 is SASEGT. Written as DNA, the CDR3 is TGTGCCAGCAGTGAGTTAACAGGGGTTGGCTCCTACAATGAGCAGTTCTTC. The encoded protein is CASSELTGVGSYNEQFF.

On this clone: Other nucleotide sequences from this sample produce the same CDR3. This chain connects TRBV9 to TRBJ2-1; D is perhaps TRBD1 or TRBD2 (6 bases each). Germline CDR1 SGDLS, CDR2 YYNGEE. The CDR3 has 16 residues. V was trimmed by 0 bases and J by 1 base, leaving 11 bases between them. In nucleotides, the CDR3 is TGTGCCAGCAGCGTAGGTGGGGGGCAATCCTACAATGAGCAGTTCTTC. As protein: CASSVGGGQSYNEQFF.

The chain combines TRBV5-1 with TRBJ2-1; a possible D gene is TRBD1 (6 bases). CDR1 is SGHRS and CDR2 is YFSETQ in the germline V gene. CDR3 length: 14 amino acids. Trimming removed 4 bases at V and 5 bases at J, with 13 bases between. CDR3 protein: CASSDDRFHNEQFF. CDR3 coding DNA: TGCGCCAGCAGCGACGACAGGTTTCACAATGAGCAGTTCTTC.

The V call is TRBV19, the J call TRBJ1-5, with a tentative D call TRBD1 (6 bases). V was cut by 5 bases and J by 7 bases, with 18 bases left in between. The CDR3 sequence is 15 residues long. Germline CDR1 and CDR2: LNHDA and SQIVND (reference sequence). CDR3 coding DNA: TGTGCCAGTAGTCCGCCAGGGGACCGGAACCAGCCCCAGCATTTT. It is translated as CASSPPGDRNQPQHF.

CDR3: CASSPLYGRGTNTGELFF. In DNA, the CDR3 is TGTGCCAGCTCACCATTATATGGACGGGGAACGAACACCGGGGAGCTGTTTTTT. The chain links TRBV18 to TRBJ2-2, with D possibly matching TRBD2 (5 bases). The CDR3 totals 18 residues. V lost 2 bases, J lost 0 bases, and 16 bases lay in between. Germline CDR1 KGHSH, CDR2 LQKENI. Complete variable domain (other parts from reference TRBV18 and TRBJ2-2): NAGVMQNPRHLVRRRGQEARLRCSPMKGHSHVYWYRQLPEEGLKFMVYLQKENIIDESGMPKERFSAEFPKEGPSILRIQQVVRGDSAAYFCASSPLYGRGTNTGELFFGEGSRLTVL.

The chain employs TRBV11-2 and TRBJ2-7; 14 bases agree with TRBD2. Trimming removed 5 bases from V and 0 bases from J; junction bases left unmatched: 6. The V gene's germline CDR1 is SGHAT and CDR2 FQNNGV. This CDR3 spans 17 amino acids. The CDR3: CASSQGLAGGTSYEQYF. CDR3 sequence (DNA): TGTGCCAGCAGCCAAGGACTAGCGGGAGGCACCTCCTACGAGCAGTACTTC.

The chain links TRBV11-3 to TRBJ2-3; D unclear. The CDR3 loop spans 13 amino acids. Per germline, CDR1 SGHNT and CDR2 YENEEA. With 2 bases removed from V and 4 bases from J, the gap between germline ends came to 7 bases. CDR3 sequence (DNA): TGTGCCAGCAGCTTACCAAGCTCAGATACGCAGTATTTT. Protein product: CASSLPSSDTQYF.

This clone was seen a single time. This chain links TRBV9 with TRBJ1-3, with no clear D. Germline assignment: CDR1 SGDLS and CDR2 YYNGEE. The germline V and J ends were trimmed by 4 bases and 2 bases, with 10 bases remaining between them. The CDR3 totals 14 residues. CDR3 loop: CASSPSGAGNTIYF. The CDR3 bases are TGTGCCAGCAGCCCCAGTGGGGCTGGAAACACCATATATTTT. Looking up the rest from reference TRBV9 and TRBJ1-3 gives the full variable domain: DSGVTQTPKHLITATGQRVTLRCSPRSGDLSVYWYQQSLDQGLQFLIQYYNGEERAKGNILERFSAQQFPDLHSELNLSSLELGDSALYFCASSPSGAGNTIYFGEGSWLTVV.

This rearrangement joins TRBV2 to TRBJ2-1; unclear D gene. V was shortened by 2 bases and J by 5 bases, with 4 bases between the two germline ends. Germline CDR1 reads SNHLY; CDR2 reads FYNNEI. The CDR3 has 12 amino acids. CDR3 amino acids: CASSERDNEQFF. For the CDR3, the DNA is TGTGCCAGCAGTGAAAGGGACAATGAGCAGTTCTTC.

As to this clone: Other DNA sequences in the same sample also yield this CDR3. V is TRBV10-3 and J is TRBJ1-2; 8 nucleotides match TRBD1. With 5 bases clipped from V and 1 base from J, the junction kept 3 bases outside the gene matches. The CDR3 extends over 14 amino acids. Germline lookup yields CDR1 ENHRY and CDR2 SYGVKD. The CDR3 loop reads CAISTGGSNYGYTF. The CDR3 DNA reads as TGTGCCATCAGTACAGGGGGGAGTAACTATGGCTACACCTTC.